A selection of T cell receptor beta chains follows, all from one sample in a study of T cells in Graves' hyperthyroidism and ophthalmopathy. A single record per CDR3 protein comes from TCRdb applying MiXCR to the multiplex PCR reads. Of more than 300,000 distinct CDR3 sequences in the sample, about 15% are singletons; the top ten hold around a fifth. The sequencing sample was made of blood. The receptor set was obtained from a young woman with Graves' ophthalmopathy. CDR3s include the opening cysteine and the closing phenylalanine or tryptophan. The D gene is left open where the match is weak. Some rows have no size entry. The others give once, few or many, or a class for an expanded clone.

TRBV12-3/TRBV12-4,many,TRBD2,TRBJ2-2,CASSLQRGIGELFF,TGTGCCAGCAGTTTGCAGCGGGGGATCGGGGAGCTGTTTTTT
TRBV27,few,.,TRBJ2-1,CASVPMTTHNEQFF,TGTGCCAGCGTGCCTATGACGACACACAATGAGCAGTTCTTC
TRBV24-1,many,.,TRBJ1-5,CATSDGPQPQHF,TGTGCCACCAGTGATGGTCCCCAGCCCCAGCATTTT
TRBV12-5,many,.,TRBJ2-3,CASEESTDTQYF,TGTGCTAGTGAGGAAAGCACAGATACGCAGTATTTT
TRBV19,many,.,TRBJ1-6,CASSKEGYNSPLHF,TGTGCCAGTAGTAAGGAAGGCTATAATTCACCCCTCCACTTT
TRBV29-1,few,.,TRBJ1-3,CSVDLTGTGNTIYF,TGCAGCGTTGACCTAACAGGGACTGGAAACACCATATATTTT
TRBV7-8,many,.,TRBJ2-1,CASSFGGISYNEQFF,TGTGCCAGCAGCTTCGGGGGTATCTCCTACAATGAGCAGTTCTTC
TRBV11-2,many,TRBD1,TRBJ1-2,CASSFKTGDYGYTF,TGTGCCAGCAGCTTTAAGACAGGGGATTATGGCTACACCTTC
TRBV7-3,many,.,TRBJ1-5,CASSLSGDQPQHF,TGTGCCAGCAGCTTAAGTGGCGATCAGCCCCAGCATTTT
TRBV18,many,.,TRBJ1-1,CASSRKSGDEAFF,TGTGCCAGCTCACGCAAATCAGGGGATGAAGCTTTCTTT
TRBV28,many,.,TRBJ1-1,CASSPGPNTEAFF,TGTGCCAGCAGTCCCGGTCCGAACACTGAAGCTTTCTTT
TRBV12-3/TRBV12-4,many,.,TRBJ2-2,CASLKGLGANTGELFF,TGTGCCAGCCTGAAGGGCTTGGGGGCGAACACCGGGGAGCTGTTTTTT
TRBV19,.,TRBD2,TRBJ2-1,CASTFQRGAIDEQFF,TGTGCCAGTACCTTTCAGCGGGGGGCTATCGATGAGCAGTTCTTC
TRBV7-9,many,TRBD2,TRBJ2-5,CASSVGTSGGETQYF,TGTGCCAGCAGCGTCGGGACTAGCGGGGGAGAGACCCAGTACTTC
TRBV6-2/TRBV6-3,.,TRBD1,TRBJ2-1,CASSETGGSNEQFF,TGTGCCAGCAGCGAAACAGGGGGATCCAATGAGCAGTTCTTC
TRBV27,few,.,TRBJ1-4,CASSWDPFRKLFF,TGTGCCAGCAGTTGGGACCCCTTTCGAAAACTGTTTTTT
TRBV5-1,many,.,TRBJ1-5,CASSGGSTVDSFDSNQPQHF,TGCGCCAGCAGCGGGGGGTCTACAGTGGACAGCTTCGATAGCAATCAGCCCCAGCATTTT
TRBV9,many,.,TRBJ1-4,CASSGGETTNEKLFF,TGTGCCAGCAGCGGGGGGGAAACAACTAATGAAAAACTGTTTTTT
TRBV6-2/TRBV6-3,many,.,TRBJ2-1,CASSEGGARILEQFF,TGTGCCAGCAGTGAGGGGGGGGCGCGAATTCTTGAGCAGTTCTTC
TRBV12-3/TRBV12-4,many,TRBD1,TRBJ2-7,CASSYLQGNYEQYF,TGTGCCAGCAGTTATCTACAGGGGAATTACGAGCAGTACTTC
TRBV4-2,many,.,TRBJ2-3,CASSQDRATDTQYF,TGTGCCAGCAGCCAAGATCGGGCCACAGATACGCAGTATTTT
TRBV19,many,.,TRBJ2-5,CASSGTSTQYF,TGTGCCAGTAGCGGGACTTCGACCCAGTACTTC
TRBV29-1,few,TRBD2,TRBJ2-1,CSVGWLAGGRQYNEQFF,TGCAGCGTTGGGTGGCTAGCGGGGGGCAGACAATACAATGAGCAGTTCTTC
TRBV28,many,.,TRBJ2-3,CASRHRKGTDTQYF,TGTGCCAGCAGACATCGGAAGGGCACAGATACGCAGTATTTT
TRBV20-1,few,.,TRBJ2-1,CSARDPSGFGSYNEQFF,TGCAGTGCTAGAGATCCAAGCGGGTTCGGCTCCTACAATGAGCAGTTCTTC
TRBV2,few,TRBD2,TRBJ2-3,CASSQGLAGGRTDTQYF,TGTGCCAGCAGTCAAGGGCTAGCGGGAGGTAGGACAGATACGCAGTATTTT
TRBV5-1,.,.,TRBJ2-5,CASSLLADQETQYF,TGCGCCAGCAGCTTGTTGGCAGACCAAGAGACCCAGTACTTC
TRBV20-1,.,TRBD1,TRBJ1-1,CSASPGTEATEAFF,TGCAGTGCTTCCCCCGGGACAGAGGCCACTGAAGCTTTCTTT
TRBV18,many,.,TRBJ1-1,CASSPTPNTEAFF,TGTGCCAGCTCACCAACGCCAAACACTGAAGCTTTCTTT
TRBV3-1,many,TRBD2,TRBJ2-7,CASSQDLASGGPEQYF,TGTGCCAGCAGCCAAGATCTCGCTAGCGGGGGGCCCGAGCAGTACTTC
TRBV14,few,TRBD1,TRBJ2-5,CASSNRQGALRETQYF,TGTGCCAGCAGCAATCGACAGGGGGCTCTTCGGGAGACCCAGTACTTC
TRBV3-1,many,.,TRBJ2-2,CASSQERGGPDTGELFF,TGTGCCAGCAGCCAAGAGCGGGGTGGGCCGGACACCGGGGAGCTGTTTTTT
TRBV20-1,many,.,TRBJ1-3,CSALYRVPGSGNTIYF,TGCAGTGCTCTTTACAGGGTACCAGGGTCTGGAAACACCATATATTTT
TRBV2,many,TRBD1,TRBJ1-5,CASRETGVGPQHF,TGTGCCAGCAGGGAGACAGGGGTAGGACCCCAGCATTTT
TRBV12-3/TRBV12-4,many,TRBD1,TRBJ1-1,CASSPRQGGTEAFF,TGTGCCAGCAGTCCAAGACAGGGAGGCACTGAAGCTTTCTTT
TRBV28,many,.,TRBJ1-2,CASSLIRGGYTF,TGTGCCAGCAGTTTAATCCGGGGTGGCTACACCTTC
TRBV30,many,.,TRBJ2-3,CAWSITGTSSTDTQYF,TGTGCCTGGAGCATAACCGGGACAAGCAGCACAGATACGCAGTATTTT
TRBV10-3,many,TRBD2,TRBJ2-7,CAISESWGGEQYF,TGTGCCATCAGTGAGTCGTGGGGGGGCGAGCAGTACTTC
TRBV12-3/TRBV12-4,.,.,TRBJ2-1,CASSSYVYSYNEQFF,TGTGCCAGCAGTTCCTACGTCTACTCCTACAATGAGCAGTTCTTC
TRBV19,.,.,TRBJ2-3,CASSSGGLYDTQYF,TGTGCCAGTAGTTCGGGGGGCCTCTATGATACGCAGTATTTT
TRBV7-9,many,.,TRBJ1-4,CASQSAREREKLFF,TGTGCCAGCCAAAGCGCAAGGGAACGAGAAAAACTGTTTTTT
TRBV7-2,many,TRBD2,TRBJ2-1,CASSIPGLAGNTAYNEQFF,TGTGCCAGCAGCATACCGGGACTAGCGGGTAACACCGCCTACAATGAGCAGTTCTTC
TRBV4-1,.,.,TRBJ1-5,CASSQEGEQAAQHF,TGCGCCAGCAGCCAAGAAGGGGAGCAAGCAGCCCAGCATTTT
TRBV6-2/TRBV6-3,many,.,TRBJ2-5,CASSYEETQYF,TGTGCCAGCAGTTACGAAGAGACCCAGTACTTC
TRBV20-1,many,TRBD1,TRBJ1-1,CSARDLRGRPEAFF,TGCAGTGCTAGAGACCTTAGGGGGCGGCCTGAAGCTTTCTTT